This T cell receptor beta chain was captured in a study of lymphopenia after photon versus proton radiotherapy. Clones were read by immunoSEQ multiplex PCR, and TCRdb kept only the in-frame ones, dropping some. The sample records over 50,000 clones, around 87% being singletons. Trimming left V 7 bases short and J 4 bases short, with 8 bases between. Germline V lookup: CDR1 MNHEY, CDR2 SMNVEV (reference sequence). This CDR3 is built from 11 residues. The V call is TRBV27, the J call TRBJ2-7, with D tentatively TRBD2 (6 bases). This TCR was recovered from a middle-aged man with gastric cancer. Material: peripheral blood, obtained from a patient treated with photon-based radiotherapy. CDR3 residues: CASTGGYEQYF. For the CDR3, the DNA is TGTGCCAGCACCGGGGGATACGAGCAGTACTTC.